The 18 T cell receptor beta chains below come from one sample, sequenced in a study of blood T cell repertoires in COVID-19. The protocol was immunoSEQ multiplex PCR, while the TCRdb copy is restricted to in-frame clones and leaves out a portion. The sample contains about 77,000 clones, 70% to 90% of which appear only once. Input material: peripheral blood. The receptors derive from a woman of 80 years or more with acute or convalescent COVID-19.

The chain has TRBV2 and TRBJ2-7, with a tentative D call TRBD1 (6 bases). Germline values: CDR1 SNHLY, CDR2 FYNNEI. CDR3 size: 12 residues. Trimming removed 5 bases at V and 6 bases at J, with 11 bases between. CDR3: CASSQGPGEQYF. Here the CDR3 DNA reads TGTGCCAGCAGTCAGGGGCCTGGCGAGCAGTACTTC. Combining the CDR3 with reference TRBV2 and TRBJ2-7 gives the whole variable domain EPEVTQTPSHQVTQMGQEVILRCVPISNHLYFYWYRQILGQKVEFLVSFYNNEISEKSEIFDDQFSVERPDGSNFTLKIRSTKLEDSAMYFCASSQGPGEQYFGPGTRLTVT.

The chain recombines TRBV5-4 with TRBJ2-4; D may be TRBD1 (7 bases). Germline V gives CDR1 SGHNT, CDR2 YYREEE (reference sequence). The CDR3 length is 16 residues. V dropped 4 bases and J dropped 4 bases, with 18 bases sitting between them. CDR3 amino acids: CASSGGTDLMKNIQYF. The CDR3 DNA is TGTGCCAGCAGCGGCGGGACAGACCTTATGAAAAACATTCAGTACTTC.

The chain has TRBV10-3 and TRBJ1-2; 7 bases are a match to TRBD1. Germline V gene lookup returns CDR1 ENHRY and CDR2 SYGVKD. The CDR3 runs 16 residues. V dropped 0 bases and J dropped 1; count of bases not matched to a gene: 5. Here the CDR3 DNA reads TGTGCCATCAGTGAGTCGAAAGGGGGCGGTAACTATGGCTACACCTTC. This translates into CAISESKGGGNYGYTF.

The CDR3 nucleotides are TGTGCCAGCAGTTTGGGGCTACCCTTCTATAATTCACCCCTCCACTTT. Encoded protein: CASSLGLPFYNSPLHF. This chain connects TRBV6-5 to TRBJ1-6; D perhaps matches TRBD1 (5 bases). This CDR3 has 16 amino acids. The germline CDR1 and CDR2 sequences are MNHEY and SVGAGI. Trimming took off 4 bases at V and 3 bases at J, with 13 bases between the two ends.

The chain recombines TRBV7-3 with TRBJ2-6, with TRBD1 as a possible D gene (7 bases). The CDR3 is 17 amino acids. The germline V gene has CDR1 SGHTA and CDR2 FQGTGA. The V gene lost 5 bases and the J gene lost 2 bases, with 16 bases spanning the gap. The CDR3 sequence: CASSTSPTGTGANVLTF. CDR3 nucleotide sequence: TGTGCCAGCAGCACTAGCCCGACAGGGACTGGGGCCAACGTCCTGACTTTC.

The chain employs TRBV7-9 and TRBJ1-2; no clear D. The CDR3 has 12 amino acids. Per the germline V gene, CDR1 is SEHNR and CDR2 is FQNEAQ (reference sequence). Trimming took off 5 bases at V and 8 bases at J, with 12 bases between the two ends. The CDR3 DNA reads TGTGCCAGCAGCCCCGCGTCAGGCGGCTACACCTTC. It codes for CASSPASGGYTF.

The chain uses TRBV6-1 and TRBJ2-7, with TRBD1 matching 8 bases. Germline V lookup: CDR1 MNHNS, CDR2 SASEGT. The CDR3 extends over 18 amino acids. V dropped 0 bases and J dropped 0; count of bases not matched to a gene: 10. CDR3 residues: CASSEALRGTGSSYEQYF. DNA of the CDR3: TGTGCCAGCAGTGAAGCGCTTCGGGGGACAGGAAGCTCCTACGAGCAGTACTTC.

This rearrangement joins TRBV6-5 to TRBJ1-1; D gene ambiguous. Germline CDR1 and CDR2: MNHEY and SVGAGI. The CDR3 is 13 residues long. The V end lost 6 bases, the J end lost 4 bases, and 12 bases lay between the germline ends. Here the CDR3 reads CASSRPRSTEAFF. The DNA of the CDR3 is TGTGCCAGCAGCAGACCTCGGAGCACTGAAGCTTTCTTT.

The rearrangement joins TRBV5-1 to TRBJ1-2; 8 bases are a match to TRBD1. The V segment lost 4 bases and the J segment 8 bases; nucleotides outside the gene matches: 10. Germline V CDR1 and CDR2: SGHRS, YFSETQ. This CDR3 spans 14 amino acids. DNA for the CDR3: TGCGCCAGCAGCAGGATGACAGGGGAGGGCGGCTACACCTTC. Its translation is CASSRMTGEGGYTF.

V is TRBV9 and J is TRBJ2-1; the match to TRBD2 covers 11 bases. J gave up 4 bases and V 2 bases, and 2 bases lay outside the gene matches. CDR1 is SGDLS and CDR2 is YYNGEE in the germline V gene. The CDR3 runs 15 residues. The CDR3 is CASSVRLAGYNEQFF. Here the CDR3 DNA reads TGTGCCAGCAGCGTTCGACTAGCGGGGTACAATGAGCAGTTCTTC. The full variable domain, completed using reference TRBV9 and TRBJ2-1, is DSGVTQTPKHLITATGQRVTLRCSPRSGDLSVYWYQQSLDQGLQFLIQYYNGEERAKGNILERFSAQQFPDLHSELNLSSLELGDSALYFCASSVRLAGYNEQFFGPGTRLTVL.

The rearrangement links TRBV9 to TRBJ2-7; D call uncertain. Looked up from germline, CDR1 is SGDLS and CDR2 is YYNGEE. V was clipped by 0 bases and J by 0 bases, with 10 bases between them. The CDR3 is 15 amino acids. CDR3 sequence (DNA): TGTGCCAGCAGCGTAGCTCCATCAGTCTCCTACGAGCAGTACTTC. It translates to CASSVAPSVSYEQYF.

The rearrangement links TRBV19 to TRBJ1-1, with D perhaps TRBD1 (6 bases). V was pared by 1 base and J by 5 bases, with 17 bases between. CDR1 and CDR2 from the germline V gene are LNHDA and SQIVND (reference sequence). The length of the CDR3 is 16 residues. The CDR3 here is CASSIGQGTRKTEAFF. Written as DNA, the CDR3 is TGTGCCAGTAGTATAGGTCAGGGGACGAGAAAAACTGAAGCTTTCTTT.

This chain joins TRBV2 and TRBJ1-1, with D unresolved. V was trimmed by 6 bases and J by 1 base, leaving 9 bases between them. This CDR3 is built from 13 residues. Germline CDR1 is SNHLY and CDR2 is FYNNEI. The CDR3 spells CASRTTANTEAFF. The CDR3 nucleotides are TGTGCCAGCAGGACAACAGCGAACACTGAAGCTTTCTTT.

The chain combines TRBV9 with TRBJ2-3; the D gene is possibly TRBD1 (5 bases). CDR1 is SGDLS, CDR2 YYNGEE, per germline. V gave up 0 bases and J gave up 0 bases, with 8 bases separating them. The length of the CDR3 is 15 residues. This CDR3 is CASSVVAGSTDTQYF. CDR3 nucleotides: TGTGCCAGCAGCGTAGTGGCAGGGAGCACAGATACGCAGTATTTT.

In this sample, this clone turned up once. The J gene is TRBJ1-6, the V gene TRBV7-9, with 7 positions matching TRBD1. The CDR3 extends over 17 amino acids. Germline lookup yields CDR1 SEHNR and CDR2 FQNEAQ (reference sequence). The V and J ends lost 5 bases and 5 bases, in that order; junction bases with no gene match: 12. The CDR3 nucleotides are TGTGCCAGCAGCAAACGGTTTGGGCAGGGGGATAATTCACCCCTCCACTTT. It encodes CASSKRFGQGDNSPLHF.

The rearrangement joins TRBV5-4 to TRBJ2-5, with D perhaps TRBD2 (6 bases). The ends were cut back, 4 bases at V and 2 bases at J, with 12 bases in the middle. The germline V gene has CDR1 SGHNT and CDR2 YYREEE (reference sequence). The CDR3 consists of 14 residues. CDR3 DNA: TGTGCCAGCAGCGGGGGACTCCTACAAGAGACCCAGTACTTC. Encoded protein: CASSGGLLQETQYF.

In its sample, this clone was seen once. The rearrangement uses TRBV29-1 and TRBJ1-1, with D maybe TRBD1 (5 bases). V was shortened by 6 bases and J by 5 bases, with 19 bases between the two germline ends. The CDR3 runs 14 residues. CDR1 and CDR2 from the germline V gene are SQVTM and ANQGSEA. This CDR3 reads CSVITPRDGTEAFF. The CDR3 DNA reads TGCAGCGTAATAACACCCAGGGATGGAACTGAAGCTTTCTTT.

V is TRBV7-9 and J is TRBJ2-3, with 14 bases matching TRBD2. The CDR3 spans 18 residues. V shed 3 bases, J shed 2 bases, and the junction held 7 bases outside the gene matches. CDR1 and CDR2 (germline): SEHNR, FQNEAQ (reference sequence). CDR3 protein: CASSFGTSGRRATDTQYF. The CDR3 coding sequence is TGTGCCAGCAGCTTCGGGACTAGCGGGAGAAGAGCCACAGATACGCAGTATTTT.